The next 16 T cell receptor beta chains were all read from a single sample in a study of OX40 agonist ivuxolimab in advanced cancers. Data came from immunoSEQ multiplex PCR; TCRdb stores just in-frame clones and leaves some out. The table lists 75,000 to 100,000 clones, about nine tenths of them singletons. The sequenced sample was CD4+ or CD8+ T cells sorted from blood, obtained in a trial of the OX40 agonist ivuxolimab. The receptors shown here come from an adult with an advanced solid tumor such as melanoma, head and neck, liver or kidney cancer.

The chain employs TRBV5-1 and TRBJ1-4; D might be TRBD1 (5 bases). The CDR3 has 15 residues. V dropped 0 bases and J dropped 4 bases, with 10 bases sitting between them. The germline gives CDR1 SGHRS, CDR2 YFSETQ. CDR3 amino acids: CASSLAFGGNEKLFF. The CDR3, as DNA: TGCGCCAGCAGCTTGGCCTTTGGGGGTAATGAAAAACTGTTTTTT.

The genes are TRBV15 and TRBJ1-4, with 7 bases that match TRBD1. V lost 1 base to trimming and J lost 4 bases; unmatched junction nucleotides: 6. In germline, CDR1 is LNHNV, CDR2 YYDKDF (reference sequence). CDR3 length: 16 residues. The DNA for the CDR3 is TGTGCCACCAGCAGAGGGGGCCAGGGGGATAATGAAAAACTGTTTTTT. Translating it yields CATSRGGQGDNEKLFF.

The J gene is TRBJ2-7, the V gene TRBV14; no definite D call. Germline loops: CDR1 SGHDN, CDR2 FVKESK. This CDR3 contains 14 residues. Trimming shortened V by 2 bases and J by 6 bases, and 14 bases separated the two germline ends. The CDR3 protein is CASSQILGRAEQYF. CDR3 in DNA: TGTGCCAGCAGCCAAATACTTGGTCGAGCCGAGCAGTACTTC.

This chain links TRBV6-5 with TRBJ2-7, with D unresolved. Trimming stripped 7 bases from V and 6 bases from J, with 19 bases between. The germline gives CDR1 MNHEY, CDR2 SVGAGI. CDR3 length: 14 amino acids. The CDR3 sequence: CASTTVLGLGEQYF. The CDR3 bases are TGTGCCAGCACCACCGTGCTAGGTCTTGGCGAGCAGTACTTC.

V is TRBV18 and J is TRBJ1-6; D may be TRBD1 (6 bases). Trimming removed 5 bases from V and 8 bases from J, with 13 bases in between. Germline V gives CDR1 KGHSH, CDR2 LQKENI. This CDR3 is built from 14 residues. The CDR3 region has the DNA TGTGCCAGCTCAATAACAGGGAGGGATTCACCCCTCCACTTT. Residues: CASSITGRDSPLHF.

The V and J genes are TRBV5-1 and TRBJ1-4, with 7 bases aligning to TRBD1. The V and J ends lost 5 bases and 6 bases, in that order; junction bases with no gene match: 7. The CDR3 contains 14 residues. CDR1 and CDR2 (germline): SGHRS, YFSETQ. The CDR3 reads CASSQGGHDEKLFF. The CDR3 bases are TGCGCCAGCAGTCAGGGGGGTCACGATGAAAAACTGTTTTTT.

CDR3 coding DNA: TGTGCCAGCAGTTTGGTGGGGCTAAGGGAGCTGTTTTTT. This encodes CASSLVGLRELFF. This rearrangement joins TRBV28 to TRBJ2-2, with D possibly being TRBD1 (5 bases). Per the germline V gene, CDR1 is MDHEN and CDR2 is SYDVKM. V lost 3 bases, J lost 9 bases, and 11 bases lay in between. The CDR3 contains 13 residues.

This chain connects TRBV18 to TRBJ1-2; D is ambiguous. Per germline, CDR1 KGHSH and CDR2 LQKENI. The V and J ends lost 1 base and 2 bases respectively, with 17 bases between them. This CDR3 has 17 residues. The CDR3 nucleotides are TGTGCCAGCTCACCACGGGAGGGTCGGGGAGACAACTATGGCTACACCTTC. Its protein is CASSPREGRGDNYGYTF.

V is TRBV7-6 and J is TRBJ2-1, with a possible D match to TRBD2 (6 bases). CDR3 length equals 14 residues. The germline V gene encodes CDR1 SGHVS and CDR2 FNYEAQ. The V and J ends lost 5 bases and 3 bases respectively, with 11 bases between them. CDR3 DNA sequence: TGTGCCAGCAGCCCTCGCGGGAACTACAATGAGCAGTTCTTC. Encoded protein: CASSPRGNYNEQFF.

This sequence joins TRBV18 and TRBJ2-7; perhaps TRBD2 as D (5 bases). The V end was cut by 6 bases, the J end by 3 bases, with 15 bases between. The CDR3 length is 14 residues. Germline assignment: CDR1 KGHSH and CDR2 LQKENI. The CDR3 region has the DNA TGTGCCAGCTCCCCCCCGGGGATGAACTACGAGCAGTACTTC. It yields the protein CASSPPGMNYEQYF.

The chain's CDR3 is CASKQLNYGYTF. As DNA, the CDR3 is TGTGCCAGCAAACAGCTCAACTATGGCTACACCTTC. The chain combines TRBV28 with TRBJ1-2; no definite D call. CDR1 is MDHEN and CDR2 is SYDVKM in the germline V gene. The CDR3 loop spans 12 amino acids. The ends were cut back, 7 bases at V and 2 bases at J, with 8 bases in the middle.

This chain connects TRBV9 to TRBJ1-1; 9 nucleotides agree with TRBD1. This CDR3 comprises 17 residues. The germline V gene encodes CDR1 SGDLS and CDR2 YYNGEE. The trim removed 5 bases at V and 1 base at J, leaving 12 bases unmatched. The chain's CDR3 is CASSIGTGPNRNTEAFF. CDR3 DNA: TGTGCCAGCAGTATCGGGACAGGGCCCAACAGGAACACTGAAGCTTTCTTT.

The J gene is TRBJ2-1, the V gene TRBV9; 8 bases are a match to TRBD2. The CDR3 has 15 amino acids. Germline V gives CDR1 SGDLS, CDR2 YYNGEE. Germline trimming cut 0 bases from V and 4 bases from J; bases unmatched to any gene: 3. The CDR3 DNA sequence: TGTGCCAGCAGCGTAGGCGGGGGGCCATACAATGAGCAGTTCTTC. It translates to CASSVGGGPYNEQFF.

The chain employs TRBV28 and TRBJ1-2; no reliable D call. Trimming left V 8 bases short and J 4 bases short, with 14 bases between. The CDR3 covers 13 residues. Looked up from germline, CDR1 is MDHEN and CDR2 is SYDVKM. CDR3: CASVDSTTYGYTF. In nucleotides, the CDR3 is TGTGCCAGCGTGGACTCAACTACCTATGGCTACACCTTC.

The chain employs TRBV4-3 and TRBJ1-6; 10 positions match TRBD1. The germline V gene has CDR1 LGHNA and CDR2 YSLEER. The CDR3 is made up of 15 amino acids. Trimming at V came to 2 bases and at J to 8 bases, leaving 3 bases not matched to a gene. The DNA of the CDR3 is TGCGCCAGCAGCCAATCCGGGACAGGGGATTCACCCCTCCACTTT. As protein: CASSQSGTGDSPLHF.

The V gene is TRBV6-5, the J gene TRBJ1-3, with D uncertain. The CDR3 loop spans 15 amino acids. V lost 0 bases, J lost 4 bases, and 10 bases lay in between. Germline CDR1 and CDR2: MNHEY and SVGAGI. The CDR3 loop reads CASSYSISLGNTIYF. CDR3 sequence (DNA): TGTGCCAGCAGTTACTCGATCAGCTTAGGAAACACCATATATTTT.